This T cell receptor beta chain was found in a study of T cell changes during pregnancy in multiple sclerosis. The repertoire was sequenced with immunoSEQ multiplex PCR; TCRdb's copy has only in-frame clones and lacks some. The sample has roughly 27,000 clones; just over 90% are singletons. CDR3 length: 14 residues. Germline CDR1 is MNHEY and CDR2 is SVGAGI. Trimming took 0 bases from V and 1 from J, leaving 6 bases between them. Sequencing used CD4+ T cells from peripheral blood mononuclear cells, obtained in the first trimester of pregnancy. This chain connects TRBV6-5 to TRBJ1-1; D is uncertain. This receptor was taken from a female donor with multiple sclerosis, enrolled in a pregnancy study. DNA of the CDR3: TGTGCCAGCAGTTACTCGTGGCAGAACACTGAAGCTTTCTTT. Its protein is CASSYSWQNTEAFF.